This T cell receptor beta chain derives from a study of control samples from healthy donors and cancer patients. Sequenced by immunoSEQ multiplex PCR; TCRdb stores in-frame clones only, minus some. The table shows 53,000 or so clones, with around 87% occurring only once. Trimming cost V 6 bases and J 4 bases, with 12 bases left between them. Germline V lookup: CDR1 ENHRY, CDR2 SYGVKD. The CDR3 loop spans 13 amino acids. The chain couples TRBV10-3 to TRBJ1-2; possibly TRBD1 for D (6 bases). Input material: PBMCs. The origin of this receptor is a man in his sixties with head and neck cancer. CDR3 sequence (DNA): TGTGCCATCAGCGGGACATTGATCTATGGCTACACCTTC. Encoded protein: CAISGTLIYGYTF.